The 2 T cell receptor beta chains given below trace back to one sample, sequenced in a study of cytomegalovirus exposure and HLA in healthy donors. The PCR ran on 60 Vbeta and 13 Jbeta primers. Profiled with immunoSEQ multiplex PCR; TCRdb holds only in-frame clones, not every one. The table lists approximately 93,000 clones. Material for sequencing was PBMCs. These TCRs come from a woman in her thirties in good health and CMV-seronegative.

This chain joins TRBV7-2 and TRBJ1-2, with TRBD1 matching over 9 bases. The J segment lost 2 bases and the V segment lost 7 bases, leaving 14 bases of the junction unmatched. The CDR3 sequence is 17 residues long. Germline CDR1 and CDR2: SGHTA and FQGNSA. This chain's CDR3 is CASKLIQGAEYNYGYTF. The CDR3 coding sequence is TGTGCCAGCAAGTTAATACAGGGGGCGGAGTACAACTATGGCTACACCTTC. Variable domain in full (rest from reference TRBV7-2 and TRBJ1-2): GAGVSQSPSNKVTEKGKDVELRCDPISGHTALYWYRQSLGQGLEFLIYFQGNSAPDKSGLPSDRFSAERTGGSVSTLTIQRTQQEDSAVYLCASKLIQGAEYNYGYTFGSGTRLTVV.

This chain links TRBV20-1 with TRBJ2-1, with TRBD2 matching 11 bases. Germline assignment: CDR1 DFQATT and CDR2 SNEGSKA (reference sequence). CDR3 length equals 11 residues. With 6 bases clipped from V and 10 bases from J, the junction kept 2 bases outside the gene matches. The CDR3 region is CSARTSGEQFF. CDR3 sequence (DNA): TGCAGTGCCAGGACTAGCGGGGAGCAGTTCTTC.